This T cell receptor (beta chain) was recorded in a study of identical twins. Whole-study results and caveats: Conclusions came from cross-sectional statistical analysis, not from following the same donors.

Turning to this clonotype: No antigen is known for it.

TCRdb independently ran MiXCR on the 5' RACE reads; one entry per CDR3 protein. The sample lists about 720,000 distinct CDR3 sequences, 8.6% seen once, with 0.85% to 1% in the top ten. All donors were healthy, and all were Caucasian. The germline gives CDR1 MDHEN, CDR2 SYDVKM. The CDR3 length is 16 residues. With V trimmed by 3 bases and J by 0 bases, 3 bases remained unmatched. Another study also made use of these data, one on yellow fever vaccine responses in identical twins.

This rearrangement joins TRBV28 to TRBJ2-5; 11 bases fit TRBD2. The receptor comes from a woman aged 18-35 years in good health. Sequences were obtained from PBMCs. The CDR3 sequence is CASSFSSGRNQETQYF. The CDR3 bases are TGTGCCAGCAGTTTCTCTAGCGGGAGGAACCAAGAGACCCAGTACTTC.